A selection of T cell receptor beta chains follows, all from one sample in a study of control samples from healthy donors and cancer patients. TCRdb keeps only in-frame clones here, not all; method: immunoSEQ multiplex PCR. The repertoire holds under 450,000 clones, with over 75% as singletons. Sample: PBMCs. All receptors derive from a man between 40 and 49 years old with head and neck cancer. CDR3s include the opening cysteine and the closing phenylalanine or tryptophan. Fields, in order: J gene, clone size, V gene, D gene, CDR3 DNA, CDR3 protein. The D gene is left open where the match is weak. Expanded clones get a size class; other rows say once, few or many, or leave the size out.

J: TRBJ1-1
size: NA
V: TRBV5-1
D: NA
DNA: TGCGCCAGCAGCTTGGTGGGGCAAGTTATGAACACTGAAGCTTTCTTT
CDR3: CASSLVGQVMNTEAFF

J: TRBJ2-5
size: once
V: TRBV9
D: NA
DNA: TGTGCCAGCAGCGGCCGACAGGAAGGTCAAGAGACCCAGTACTTC
CDR3: CASSGRQEGQETQYF

J: TRBJ2-3
size: NA
V: TRBV10-1
D: TRBD2
DNA: TGCGCCAGCAGCGCGAGCGGGAGGTTGACAGATACGCAGTATTTT
CDR3: CASSASGRLTDTQYF

J: TRBJ1-1
size: NA
V: TRBV3-1/TRBV3-2
D: NA
DNA: TGTGCCAGCAGCCAAGCACAGAAATCAGCGGCTTTCTTT
CDR3: CASSQAQKSAAFF

J: TRBJ2-7
size: NA
V: TRBV7-3
D: NA
DNA: TGTGCCAGCAGCCCCGGGGGCCCTGTTTACGAGCAGTACTTC
CDR3: CASSPGGPVYEQYF

J: TRBJ1-1
size: once
V: TRBV6-5
D: NA
DNA: TGTGCCAGCAGTTCGACGGATTCTGAAGCTTTCTTT
CDR3: CASSSTDSEAFF

J: TRBJ2-7
size: once
V: TRBV11-2
D: TRBD1
DNA: TGTGCCAGCAGCCCTCTGACAGGGCGCTACGAGCAGTACTTC
CDR3: CASSPLTGRYEQYF

J: TRBJ1-5
size: NA
V: TRBV6-5
D: NA
DNA: TGTGCCAGCAACGCGGGCGGATTAGGGCCCCAGCATTTT
CDR3: CASNAGGLGPQHF

J: TRBJ1-5
size: NA
V: TRBV5-6
D: NA
DNA: TGTGCCAGCAGAGCGCCCCCCAGGCAGTATAGCAATCAGCCCCAGCATTTT
CDR3: CASRAPPRQYSNQPQHF

J: TRBJ2-3
size: NA
V: TRBV28
D: NA
DNA: TGTGCCAGCAGTTTATCAGATAGCACAGATACGCAGTATTTT
CDR3: CASSLSDSTDTQYF

J: TRBJ2-2
size: NA
V: TRBV7-2
D: NA
DNA: TGTGCCAGCAGCTTGAACAGGGACACCGGGGAGCTGTTTTTT
CDR3: CASSLNRDTGELFF

J: TRBJ2-3
size: once
V: TRBV19
D: NA
DNA: TGTGCCAGTAGTGCTGGGACAATTGTAGGTACGCAGTATTTT
CDR3: CASSAGTIVGTQYF

J: TRBJ1-5
size: NA
V: TRBV11-2
D: TRBD1
DNA: TGTGCCAGCAGCCCTAGTGCGACAGGGGTTCAGCCCCAGCATTTT
CDR3: CASSPSATGVQPQHF

J: TRBJ1-5
size: NA
V: TRBV2
D: TRBD1
DNA: TGTGCCAGCAGGACGACAGGGTTCAACAATCAGCCCCAGCATTTT
CDR3: CASRTTGFNNQPQHF

J: TRBJ1-6
size: NA
V: TRBV6-6
D: NA
DNA: TGTGCCAGCAACCCCAGGGACCTCTATAATTCACCCCTCCACTTT
CDR3: CASNPRDLYNSPLHF

J: TRBJ1-4
size: NA
V: TRBV5-5
D: TRBD1
DNA: TGTGCCAGCAGCCCCTCTGGACAGGTTGGAGAAAAACTGTTTTTT
CDR3: CASSPSGQVGEKLFF

J: TRBJ1-3
size: NA
V: TRBV6-6
D: NA
DNA: TGTGCCAGCAGATTGAACAGAGGAAACACCATATATTTT
CDR3: CASRLNRGNTIYF

J: TRBJ1-5
size: few
V: TRBV11-2
D: NA
DNA: TGTGCCAGCAGCTTAGGGGGAGCTCAGCCCCAGCATTTT
CDR3: CASSLGGAQPQHF

J: TRBJ2-3
size: NA
V: TRBV11-2
D: TRBD2
DNA: TGTGCCAGCAGCTCTCGGGGAGGGTCGGTTACCACAGATACGCAGTATTTT
CDR3: CASSSRGGSVTTDTQYF

J: TRBJ1-2
size: NA
V: TRBV11-2
D: TRBD1
DNA: TGTGCCAGCAGCTCCAACCCAGGACAGGGTTTGATCTATGGCTACACCTTC
CDR3: CASSSNPGQGLIYGYTF

J: TRBJ2-7
size: NA
V: TRBV6-5
D: TRBD2
DNA: TGTGCCAGCAGTTCCCCTAAGGGACTAGCTTTGTACGAGCAGTACTTC
CDR3: CASSSPKGLALYEQYF

J: TRBJ1-4
size: few
V: TRBV5-1
D: NA
DNA: TGCGCCAGCAGCGTGGCGGGGCTGGGTGATGAAAAACTGTTTTTT
CDR3: CASSVAGLGDEKLFF

J: TRBJ2-5
size: NA
V: TRBV3-1/TRBV3-2
D: NA
DNA: TGTGCCAGCAGCCAAGATCCGGCTACTCAGGAGACCCAGTACTTC
CDR3: CASSQDPATQETQYF

J: TRBJ2-1
size: once
V: TRBV28
D: TRBD2
DNA: TGTGCCAGCAGTCCGAGACTAGCGGGGCACTACAATGAGCAGTTCTTC
CDR3: CASSPRLAGHYNEQFF

J: TRBJ1-5
size: once
V: TRBV4-3
D: TRBD1
DNA: TGCGCCAGCAGCCAAGTTGTCGGGACAGGGCTCCAGCATTTT
CDR3: CASSQVVGTGLQHF

J: TRBJ1-1
size: NA
V: TRBV28
D: TRBD1
DNA: TGTGCCAGCGGACCCCCGGGACAGGGGCAGTACACTGAAGCTTTCTTT
CDR3: CASGPPGQGQYTEAFF

J: TRBJ1-2
size: NA
V: TRBV15
D: NA
DNA: TGTGCCACCAGCAGAGGGGACGGCGTAGTCTATGGCTACACCTTC
CDR3: CATSRGDGVVYGYTF

J: TRBJ1-3
size: NA
V: TRBV2
D: NA
DNA: TGTGCCAGCCAAGGGGGGCTAACGGGAAACACCATATATTTT
CDR3: CASQGGLTGNTIYF

J: TRBJ2-7
size: few
V: TRBV6-5
D: NA
DNA: TGTGCCAGCAGTCTATACGAGCAGTACTTC
CDR3: CASSLYEQYF

J: TRBJ1-5
size: NA
V: TRBV5-1
D: NA
DNA: TGCGCCAGCAGCTTGGAGGGCCCAAGAGGTAATCAGCCCCAGCATTTT
CDR3: CASSLEGPRGNQPQHF

J: TRBJ2-3
size: NA
V: TRBV5-8
D: TRBD1
DNA: TGTGCCAGCAGCTTAGGGACAGGGACTACAGATACGCAGTATTTT
CDR3: CASSLGTGTTDTQYF

J: TRBJ2-7
size: NA
V: TRBV6-1
D: NA
DNA: TGTGCCAGCAGTGAAAGTTCCTACGAGCAGTACTTC
CDR3: CASSESSYEQYF

J: TRBJ2-2
size: NA
V: TRBV20-1
D: TRBD1
DNA: TGCAGTGCTAGTCTTCCTCCGGGACAGGGGGCAACCGGGGAGCTGTTTTTT
CDR3: CSASLPPGQGATGELFF

J: TRBJ1-2
size: NA
V: TRBV28
D: TRBD1
DNA: TGTGCCAGCAGTCTGGCAGGGGGCAACTATGGCTACACCTTC
CDR3: CASSLAGGNYGYTF

J: TRBJ2-7
size: once
V: TRBV2
D: TRBD1
DNA: TGTGCCAGCAGTGACGGTTGGGGACAGGGTCCCGAGCAGTACTTC
CDR3: CASSDGWGQGPEQYF

J: TRBJ2-5
size: NA
V: TRBV2
D: TRBD2
DNA: TGTGCCAGCAGTTCCGGGAGGGCCCGAGAGACCCAGTACTTC
CDR3: CASSSGRARETQYF

J: TRBJ2-3
size: NA
V: TRBV18
D: NA
DNA: TGTGCCAGCTCCCCCGGAACCGAAGGCACAGATACGCAGTATTTT
CDR3: CASSPGTEGTDTQYF

J: TRBJ1-5
size: NA
V: TRBV6-5
D: TRBD1
DNA: TGTGCCAGCTCCGGGACAGAGAATCAGCCCCAGCATTTT
CDR3: CASSGTENQPQHF

J: TRBJ1-2
size: few
V: TRBV19
D: NA
DNA: TGTGCCAGTAGTATAGATCTCTGGGGTTCGGATGGCTACACCTTC
CDR3: CASSIDLWGSDGYTF

J: TRBJ1-2
size: NA
V: TRBV10-3
D: TRBD1
DNA: TGTGCCATCAGTGCGGTACAACAGGGGAACTATGGCTACACCTTC
CDR3: CAISAVQQGNYGYTF